The 21 T cell receptor beta chains below come from one sample, sequenced in a study of tumor and adjacent non-tumor tissue in lung cancer. A modified ARM-PCR protocol with three rounds of nested PCR amplified TCRbeta. TCRdb fed the multiplex PCR reads into MiXCR, producing one record per CDR3 protein. Among approximately 68,000 distinct CDR3 sequences listed, more than 75% were seen once. This sample's RNA came from whole unsorted tissue. Distant lung tissue was collected more than 3 cm away from the tumor edge. The sample consisted of distant non-tumor lung tissue. The receptors here all came from a man in his 60s with non-small cell lung cancer.

Remarks on this clonotype: The junction does not match germline at one end; this may be a read error. The chain carries TRBV6-5 and TRBJ2-2, with a possible D match to TRBD1 (5 bases). This CDR3 is 14 amino acids long. Per the germline V gene, CDR1 is MNHEY and CDR2 is SVGAGI. The CDR3 DNA reads as TGTGCCAGCAGTTACAGACAGAACACCAGGGAGCTGTTTTTT. Encoded protein: CASSYRQNTRELFF.

About this clonotype: At one end the junction does not follow the germline gene, possibly because of a read error. V usage is TRBV11-1 and J usage is TRBJ2-1; D is uncertain. This CDR3 contains 15 residues. Germline assignment: CDR1 SGHAT and CDR2 FQDESV (reference sequence). The chain's CDR3 is CAGSLESVSYNEQFF. For the CDR3, the DNA is TGTGCCGGCAGCTTAGAAAGCGTTTCCTACAATGAGCAGTTCTTC.

As concerns this clonotype: Just one base apart from a much larger clone, this may be a read error. The chain has TRBV30 and TRBJ2-3; D perhaps matches TRBD2 (5 bases). Germline-derived CDR1 and CDR2 are GTSNPN and SVGIG (reference sequence). V dropped 2 bases and J dropped 5 bases, with 11 bases sitting between them. CDR3 size: 13 residues. CDR3 protein: CAWSSGHRDTQYF. CDR3 in DNA: TGTGCCTGGAGTAGCGGCCACAGAGATACGCAGTATTTT.

Worth noting for this clonotype: Sequence at one end of the junction differs from germline and may be a read error. The chain joins TRBV29-1 to TRBJ1-1; D is undetermined. Germline lookup yields CDR1 SQVTM and CDR2 ANQGSEA. CDR3 length: 13 residues. DNA of the CDR3: TGCAGCGTTCTGGGCACCAGCATCACTGAAGCTTTCTTC. This gives the protein CSVLGTSITEAFF.

Of note for this clonotype: The junction differs from germline at one of its ends, possibly a read error. The chain recombines TRBV6-5 with TRBJ2-7; 9 bases are shared with TRBD2. This CDR3 has 15 amino acids. CDR1 MNHEY and CDR2 SVGAGI come from the germline V gene. CDR3 nucleotides: TGTACCAGCAGACACTCTAGCGGGACCTCCTACGAGCAGTACTTC. This translates into CTSRHSSGTSYEQYF.

The J gene is TRBJ2-1, the V gene TRBV11-2; 7 bases are shared with TRBD1. There are 15 residues in the CDR3. Germline values: CDR1 SGHAT, CDR2 FQNNGV. V lost 5 bases to trimming and J lost 3 bases; unmatched junction nucleotides: 7. CDR3 loop: CASSNRDRYYNEQFF. The CDR3 DNA sequence: TGTGCCAGCAGCAACCGGGACAGATACTACAATGAGCAGTTCTTC.

A note on this clonotype: No conserved phenylalanine or tryptophan ends this CDR3, so it is likely a read error. This sequence joins TRBV29-1 and TRBJ2-5; no definite D call. Germline CDR1 SQVTM, CDR2 ANQGSEA. The CDR3 runs to 13 residues. The CDR3 protein is CSLADFSQETQYS. DNA of the CDR3: TGCAGTCTGGCCGATTTCTCCCAAGAGACCCAGTACTCA.

Details on this clonotype: The junction and the germline gene differ at one end; a read error may be behind it. This rearrangement joins TRBV5-6 to TRBJ1-6; maybe TRBD1 (5 bases). From germline, CDR1 is SGHDT and CDR2 YYEEEE. CDR3 size: 15 residues. CDR3 loop: CASSLWQGNGSPLHF. The CDR3 bases are TGTGCCAGCAGCTTGTGGCAGGGAAATGGATCACCCCTCCACTTC.

This rearrangement joins TRBV29-1 to TRBJ1-5; TRBD1 is a possible D gene (6 bases). Germline V gene data show CDR1 as SQVTM and CDR2 as ANQGSEA. Trimming removed 7 bases at V and 5 bases at J, with 21 bases between. The CDR3 length is 15 residues. Written as DNA, the CDR3 is TGCAGCGCTCGCTGGACAGCTTCCGAAGATCAGCCCCAGCATTTT. Its translation: CSARWTASEDQPQHF.

Comment on this clonotype: The conserved phenylalanine or tryptophan is not found at the CDR3 terminus, so this likely reflects a read error. This chain joins TRBV4-2 and TRBJ2-5; TRBD2 matches 8 bases. This CDR3 has 15 residues. Germline V gives CDR1 LGHNA, CDR2 YNFKEQ. In DNA, the CDR3 is TGTGCCACCAGCCAACAAAGCGGGAGCAGTGAGACCCAGTACATC. This gives the protein CATSQQSGSSETQYI.

A remark on this clonotype: One end of the junction varies from germline; a read error may be responsible. The chain is built from TRBV11-3 and TRBJ2-1; D call uncertain. Germline loops: CDR1 SGHNT, CDR2 YENEEA. The CDR3 is made up of 13 amino acids. The CDR3 protein is CVSSLGVYNEQFF. The CDR3 nucleotides read TGTGTCAGCAGCTTAGGCGTCTACAATGAGCAGTTCTTC.

Points on this clonotype: A much larger clonotype is one base distant, so this may be a read error. The chain carries TRBV6-5 and TRBJ2-1, with a weak D call TRBD1 (5 bases). Germline V gene lookup returns CDR1 MNHEY and CDR2 SVGAGI. The CDR3 totals 12 residues. The CDR3 sequence is CARSPGNNEQFF. In nucleotides, the CDR3 is TGTGCCCGCAGTCCAGGGAACAATGAGCAGTTCTTC.

The chain combines TRBV11-1 with TRBJ2-1; no clear D gene. CDR1 is SGHAT, CDR2 FQDESV, per germline (reference sequence). The CDR3 extends over 15 amino acids. V lost 9 bases to trimming and J lost 0 bases, with 15 bases between them. This CDR3 is CARRHCGSSYNEQFF. As DNA, the CDR3 is TGTGCCAGGAGGCACTGCGGTAGCTCCTACAATGAGCAGTTCTTC. Using reference TRBV11-1 and TRBJ2-1 for the parts outside the CDR3, the full variable domain is EAEVAQSPRYKITEKSQAVAFWCDPISGHATLYWYRQILGQGPELLVQFQDESVVDDSQLPKDRFSAERLKGVDSTLKIQPAELGDSAMYLCARRHCGSSYNEQFFGPGTRLTVL.

Note on this clonotype: Sequence at one end of the junction differs from germline and may be a read error. This chain links TRBV6-5 with TRBJ2-1; a possible D gene is TRBD2 (6 bases). The germline gives CDR1 MNHEY, CDR2 SVGAGI. CDR3 length: 13 amino acids. The CDR3 DNA sequence: TGTGCCCGCAGTCGGCCGGGAGTCAATGAGCAGTTATTC. Amino acid sequence: CARSRPGVNEQLF.

As concerns this clonotype: A junction boundary mismatches the germline segment, possibly from a read error. The chain combines TRBV6-1 with TRBJ2-7; 7 bases align to TRBD1. CDR1 is MNHNS, CDR2 SASEGT, per germline. The CDR3 is 16 residues long. The CDR3 nucleotides read TGTGCCAGCAGTGACCCCAGAAGGACAGGATCCTACAAGCAGTACTTC. Translated, it gives CASSDPRRTGSYKQYF.

The chain combines TRBV24-1 with TRBJ2-4; perhaps D is TRBD1 or TRBD2 (5 bases each). The V end lost 3 bases, the J end lost 6 bases, and 14 bases lay between the germline ends. CDR1 and CDR2 (germline): KGHDR, SFDVKD. This CDR3 is built from 15 residues. For the CDR3, the DNA is TGTGCCACCAGTGATAGGTACAGGAGGACAAACATTCAGTACTTC. The encoded protein is CATSDRYRRTNIQYF.

A remark on this clonotype: It is likely a read error, because the conserved phenylalanine at the end of the CDR3 is missing. CDR3 sequence reads: CVSRRGMYNEQFI. For the CDR3, the DNA is TGTGTCAGCAGGCGGGGGATGTACAATGAGCAGTTCATC. The chain has TRBV28 and TRBJ2-1, with 7 bases lining up with TRBD2. Germline V gene lookup returns CDR1 MDHEN and CDR2 SYDVKM. The CDR3 has 13 amino acids.

A note on this clonotype: The missing conserved phenylalanine or tryptophan at the end of this CDR3 makes a read error likely. V and J are TRBV4-2 and TRBJ2-5; D possibly corresponds to TRBD2 (6 bases). V was clipped by 2 bases and J by 5 bases, with 15 bases between them. Per germline, CDR1 LGHNA and CDR2 YNFKEQ. The CDR3 sequence is 15 residues long. This chain's CDR3 is CASSQQIGSSETQYL. CDR3 bases: TGTGCCAGCAGCCAACAAATCGGGAGCAGTGAGACCCAGTACTTA.

This clonotype was detected only a few times. The junction departs from the called germline gene at one end, perhaps through a read error. V is TRBV10-2 and J is TRBJ2-7; 8 bases are a match to TRBD1. Germline-derived CDR1 and CDR2 are WSHSY and SAAADI. CDR3 length equals 12 residues. CDR3 sequence reads: CASRQGGNEQYF. The CDR3, as DNA: TGCGCCAGCAGACAGGGGGGCAACGAGCAGTATTTC.

On this clonotype itself: One end of the junction is discordant with germline, which a read error may explain. The chain couples TRBV14 to TRBJ2-1, with 13 bases identical to TRBD2. Germline loops: CDR1 SGHDN, CDR2 FVKESK. CDR3 length equals 15 residues. The CDR3, as DNA: TGTGCCAGCAGCCACACTAGCGGGAGGGCCGATGAGGAGTTCTTC. Translation gives CASSHTSGRADEEFF. Using reference TRBV14 and TRBJ2-1 for the parts outside the CDR3, the full variable domain is EAGVTQFPSHSVIEKGQTVTLRCDPISGHDNLYWYRRVMGKEIKFLLHFVKESKQDESGMPNNRFLAERTGGTYSTLKVQPAELEDSGVYFCASSHTSGRADEEFFGPGTRLTVL.

A remark on this clonotype: Because the CDR3's place on the DNA is in doubt, the DNA is left out and the CDR3 is given as listed by TCRdb. This chain connects TRBV29-1 to TRBJ1-1; the table's D call, TRBD1, has no DNA check behind it. CDR1 SQVTM and CDR2 ANQGSEA come from the germline V gene. The CDR3 totals 12 residues, both ends included. Here the CDR3 reads CSWGIGNTEAFF.